Sequencing of this T cell receptor (beta chain) was carried out in a study of blood T cell repertoires in COVID-19. Clones were read by immunoSEQ multiplex PCR, and TCRdb kept only the in-frame ones, dropping some. This table holds around 110,000 clones, roughly 83% found once. The CDR3 is 15 residues long. The V end lost 6 bases, the J end lost 3 bases, and 17 bases lay between the germline ends. Germline V lookup: CDR1 SGDLS, CDR2 YYNGEE. The receptor comes from an older woman with acute or convalescent COVID-19. The chain couples TRBV9 to TRBJ2-3, with D possibly matching TRBD2 (6 bases). Specimen: peripheral blood. CDR3 sequence: CASTPWGGETDTQYF. The CDR3 DNA is TGTGCCAGCACCCCGTGGGGCGGGGAAACAGATACGCAGTATTTT.